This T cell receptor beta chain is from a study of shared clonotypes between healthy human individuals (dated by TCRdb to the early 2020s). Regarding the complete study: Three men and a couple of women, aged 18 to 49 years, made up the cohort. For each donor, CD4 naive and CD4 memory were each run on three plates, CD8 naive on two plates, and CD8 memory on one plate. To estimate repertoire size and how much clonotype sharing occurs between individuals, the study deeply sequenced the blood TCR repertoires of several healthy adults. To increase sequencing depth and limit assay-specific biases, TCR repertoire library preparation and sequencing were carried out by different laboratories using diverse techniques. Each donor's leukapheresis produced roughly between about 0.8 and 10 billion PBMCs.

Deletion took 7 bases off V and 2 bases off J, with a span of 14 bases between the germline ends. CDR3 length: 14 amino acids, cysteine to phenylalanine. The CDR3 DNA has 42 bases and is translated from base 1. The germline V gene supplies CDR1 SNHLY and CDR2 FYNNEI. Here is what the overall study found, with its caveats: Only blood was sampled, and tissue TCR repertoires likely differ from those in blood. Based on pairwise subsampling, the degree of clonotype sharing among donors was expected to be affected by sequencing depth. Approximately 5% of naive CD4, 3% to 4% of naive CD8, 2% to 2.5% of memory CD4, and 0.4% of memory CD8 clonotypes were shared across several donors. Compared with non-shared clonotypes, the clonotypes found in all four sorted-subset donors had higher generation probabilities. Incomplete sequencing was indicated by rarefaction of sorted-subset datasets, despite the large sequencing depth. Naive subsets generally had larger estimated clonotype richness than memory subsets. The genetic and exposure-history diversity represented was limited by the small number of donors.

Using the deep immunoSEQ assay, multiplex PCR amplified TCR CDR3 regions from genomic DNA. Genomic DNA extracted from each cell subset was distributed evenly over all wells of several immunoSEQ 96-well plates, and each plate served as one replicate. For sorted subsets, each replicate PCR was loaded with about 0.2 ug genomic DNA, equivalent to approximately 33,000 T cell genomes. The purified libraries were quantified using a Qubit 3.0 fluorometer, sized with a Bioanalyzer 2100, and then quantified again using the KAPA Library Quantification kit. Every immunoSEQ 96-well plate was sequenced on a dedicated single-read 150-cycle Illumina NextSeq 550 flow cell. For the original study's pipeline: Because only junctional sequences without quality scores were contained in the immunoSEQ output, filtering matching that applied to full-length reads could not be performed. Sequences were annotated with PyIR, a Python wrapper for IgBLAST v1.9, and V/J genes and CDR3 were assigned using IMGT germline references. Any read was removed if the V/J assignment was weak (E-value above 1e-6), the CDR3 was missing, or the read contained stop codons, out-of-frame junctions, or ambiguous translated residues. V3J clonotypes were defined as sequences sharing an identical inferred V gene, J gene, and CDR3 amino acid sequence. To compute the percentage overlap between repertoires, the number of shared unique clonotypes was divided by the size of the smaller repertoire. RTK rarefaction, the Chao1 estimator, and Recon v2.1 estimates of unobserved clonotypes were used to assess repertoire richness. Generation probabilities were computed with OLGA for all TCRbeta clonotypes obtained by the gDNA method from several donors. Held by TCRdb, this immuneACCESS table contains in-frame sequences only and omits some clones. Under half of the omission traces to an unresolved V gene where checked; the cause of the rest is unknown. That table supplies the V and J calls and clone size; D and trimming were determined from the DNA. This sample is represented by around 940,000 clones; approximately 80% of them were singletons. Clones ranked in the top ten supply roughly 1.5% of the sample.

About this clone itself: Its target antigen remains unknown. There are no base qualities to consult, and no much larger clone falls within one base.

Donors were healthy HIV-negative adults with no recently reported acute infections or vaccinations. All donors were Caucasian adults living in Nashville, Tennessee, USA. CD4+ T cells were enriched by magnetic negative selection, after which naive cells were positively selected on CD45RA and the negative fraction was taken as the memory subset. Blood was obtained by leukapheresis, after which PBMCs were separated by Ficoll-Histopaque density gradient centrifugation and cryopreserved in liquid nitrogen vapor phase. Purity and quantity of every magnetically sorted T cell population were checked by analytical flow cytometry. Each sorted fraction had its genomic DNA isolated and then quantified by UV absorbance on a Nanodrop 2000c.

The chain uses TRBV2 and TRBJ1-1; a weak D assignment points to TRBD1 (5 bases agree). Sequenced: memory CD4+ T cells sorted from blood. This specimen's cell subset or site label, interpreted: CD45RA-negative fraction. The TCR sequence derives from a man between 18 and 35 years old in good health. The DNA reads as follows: TGTGCCAGCACCGGGACCGCCCTAAACACTGAAGCTTTCTTT. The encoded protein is CASTGTALNTEAFF.